Sequencing of this T cell receptor (beta chain) was carried out in a study of T cells in localized non-small cell lung cancer. A note on this clone: What it binds is not known.

Clones were sequenced by immunoSEQ multiplex PCR, and TCRdb holds only the in-frame ones, with some missing. The sample holds tens of thousands of clones, roughly 86% seen once. V lost 1 base to trimming and J lost 2 bases, with 9 bases between them. The germline V gene encodes CDR1 MNHNS and CDR2 SASEGT. The CDR3 totals 15 residues. General study points: A median about 50 of the top 100 tumor clones appeared in adjacent lung. Exceeding tumor, uninvolved adjacent lung had the highest T cell clonality. Heterogeneity remains possible, as sequencing covered one tumor region only.

This chain connects TRBV6-1 to TRBJ1-5; D ambiguous. The TCR originated in a man aged 40-75 years with stage II lung adenocarcinoma. This specimen consisted of PBMCs, obtained before any cancer treatment. CDR3 residues: CASSEGQLGNQPQHF. The CDR3 nucleotides read TGTGCCAGCAGTGAAGGTCAATTGGGCAATCAGCCCCAGCATTTT.